The rows below give T cell receptor beta chains drawn from one sample of a study of post-analysis software for immune sequencing data. TCRdb reprocessed the PCR reads via MiXCR and lists one record per CDR3 protein. The sample holds roughly 730,000 distinct CDR3 sequences, roughly 27% seen once. Sample: blood. The receptors shown here come from a girl under 18 with multiple sclerosis. Each CDR3 is given with its conserved first and last residue. A D gene is named only where the DNA matches it firmly. Clone size is given for some rows only: seen once, a few or many times, or a class if the clone is expanded.

abundance: few
d_gene: NA
v_gene: TRBV25-1
j_gene: TRBJ1-4
CDR3nt: TGTGCCAGCAGTGAAAGAACAGCCGGAAATGAAAAACTGTTTTTT
CDR3aa: CASSERTAGNEKLFF

abundance: few
d_gene: TRBD2
v_gene: TRBV24-1
j_gene: TRBJ2-3
CDR3nt: TGTGCCACCAGTGTGGGGGTCGGATTGGCGGGGGTCACAGATACGCAGTATTTT
CDR3aa: CATSVGVGLAGVTDTQYF

abundance: NA
d_gene: TRBD1
v_gene: TRBV6-5
j_gene: TRBJ1-2
CDR3nt: TGTGCCGGCAGCTCACTGACAGGGGACTATGGCTACACCTTC
CDR3aa: CAGSSLTGDYGYTF

abundance: NA
d_gene: NA
v_gene: TRBV20-1
j_gene: TRBJ2-3
CDR3nt: TGCAGTGCTACCCATACGGGTGGGGCCGCAGATACGCAGTATTTT
CDR3aa: CSATHTGGAADTQYF

abundance: few
d_gene: TRBD2
v_gene: TRBV7-9
j_gene: TRBJ2-1
CDR3nt: TGTGCCAGCAGCTTAGACAGGAGCGGGATCTACAATGAGCAGTTCTTC
CDR3aa: CASSLDRSGIYNEQFF

abundance: few
d_gene: NA
v_gene: TRBV20-1
j_gene: TRBJ2-7
CDR3nt: TGCAGTGCTCGCAGTAGTATGGGCTACGAGCAGTACTTC
CDR3aa: CSARSSMGYEQYF

abundance: NA
d_gene: NA
v_gene: TRBV20-1
j_gene: TRBJ1-5
CDR3nt: TGCAGTGCCCGGGACGGGACCTATAGCAATCAGCCCCAGCATTTT
CDR3aa: CSARDGTYSNQPQHF

abundance: few
d_gene: NA
v_gene: TRBV7-9
j_gene: TRBJ2-1
CDR3nt: TGTGCCAGCAGCCAAGTCGCAGGGCCCACGGCGAGCTCCTACAATGAGCAGTTCTTC
CDR3aa: CASSQVAGPTASSYNEQFF

abundance: many
d_gene: NA
v_gene: TRBV24-1
j_gene: TRBJ2-5
CDR3nt: TGTGCCACCAGTGACCGACGGCCGGGGGAGACCCAGTACTTC
CDR3aa: CATSDRRPGETQYF

abundance: few
d_gene: NA
v_gene: TRBV20-1
j_gene: TRBJ2-1
CDR3nt: TGCAGTGCTAGAGGGCTCCAGGAGCAGTTCTTC
CDR3aa: CSARGLQEQFF

abundance: few
d_gene: TRBD2
v_gene: TRBV5-1
j_gene: TRBJ2-7
CDR3nt: TGCGCCAGCAGCAGGGAAGCGGGGAGTCCCTACGAGCAGTACTTC
CDR3aa: CASSREAGSPYEQYF

abundance: few
d_gene: TRBD2
v_gene: TRBV20-1
j_gene: TRBJ2-5
CDR3nt: TGCAGTGCTAGATCCTATAGCGGGTACCATAAAGAGACCCAGTACTTC
CDR3aa: CSARSYSGYHKETQYF